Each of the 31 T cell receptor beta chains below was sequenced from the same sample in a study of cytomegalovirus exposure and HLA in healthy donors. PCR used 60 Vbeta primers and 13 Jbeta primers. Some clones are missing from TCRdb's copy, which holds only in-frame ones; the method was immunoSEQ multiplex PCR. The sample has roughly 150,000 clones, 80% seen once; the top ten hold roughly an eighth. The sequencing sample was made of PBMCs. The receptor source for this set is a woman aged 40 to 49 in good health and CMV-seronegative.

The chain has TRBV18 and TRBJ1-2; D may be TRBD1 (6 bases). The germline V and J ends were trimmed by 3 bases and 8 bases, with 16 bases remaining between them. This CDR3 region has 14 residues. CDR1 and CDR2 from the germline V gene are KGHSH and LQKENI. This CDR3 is CASSPQGPVTGYTF. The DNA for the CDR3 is TGTGCCAGCTCACCCCAGGGGCCAGTAACCGGCTACACCTTC. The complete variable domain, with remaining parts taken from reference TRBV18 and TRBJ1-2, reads NAGVMQNPRHLVRRRGQEARLRCSPMKGHSHVYWYRQLPEEGLKFMVYLQKENIIDESGMPKERFSAEFPKEGPSILRIQQVVRGDSAAYFCASSPQGPVTGYTFGSGTRLTVV.

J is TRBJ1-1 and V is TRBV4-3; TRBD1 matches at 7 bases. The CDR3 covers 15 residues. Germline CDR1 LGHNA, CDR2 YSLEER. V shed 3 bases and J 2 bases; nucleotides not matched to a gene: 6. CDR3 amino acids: CASSQLDRANTEAFF. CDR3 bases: TGCGCCAGCAGCCAGTTAGACAGGGCAAACACTGAAGCTTTCTTT.

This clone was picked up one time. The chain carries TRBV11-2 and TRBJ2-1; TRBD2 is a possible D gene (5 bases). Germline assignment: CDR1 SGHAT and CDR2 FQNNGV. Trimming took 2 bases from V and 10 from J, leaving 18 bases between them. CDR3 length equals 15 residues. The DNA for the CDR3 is TGTGCCAGCAGCTTAATTTGGCTAGCTTCAAACGAGCAGTTCTTC. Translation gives CASSLIWLASNEQFF.

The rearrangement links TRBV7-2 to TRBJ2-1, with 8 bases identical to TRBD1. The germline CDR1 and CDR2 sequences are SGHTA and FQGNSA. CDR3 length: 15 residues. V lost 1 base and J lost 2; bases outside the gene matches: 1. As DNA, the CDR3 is TGTGCCAGCAGCTTAGAGGGACAGGCCTACAATGAGCAGTTCTTC. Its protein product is CASSLEGQAYNEQFF.

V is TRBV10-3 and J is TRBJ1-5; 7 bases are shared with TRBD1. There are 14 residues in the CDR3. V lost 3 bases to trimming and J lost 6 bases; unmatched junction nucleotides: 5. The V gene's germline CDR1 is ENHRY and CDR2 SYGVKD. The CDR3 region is CAISEGQERQPQHF. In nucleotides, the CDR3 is TGTGCCATCAGTGAAGGACAGGAACGTCAGCCCCAGCATTTT.

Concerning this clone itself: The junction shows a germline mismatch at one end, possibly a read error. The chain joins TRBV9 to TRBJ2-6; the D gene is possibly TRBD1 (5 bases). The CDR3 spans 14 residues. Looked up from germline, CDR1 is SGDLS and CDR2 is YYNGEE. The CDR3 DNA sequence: TGTGCCAGCAGATCCGGTTCTGGGGCCAACGGCCTGACTTTC. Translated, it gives CASRSGSGANGLTF.

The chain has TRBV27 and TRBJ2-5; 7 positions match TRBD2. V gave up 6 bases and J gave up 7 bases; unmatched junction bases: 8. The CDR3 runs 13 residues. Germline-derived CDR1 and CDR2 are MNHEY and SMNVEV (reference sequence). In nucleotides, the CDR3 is TGTGCCAGCAGCCCGGGGGGAGTGGTGACCCAGTACTTC. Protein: CASSPGGVVTQYF.

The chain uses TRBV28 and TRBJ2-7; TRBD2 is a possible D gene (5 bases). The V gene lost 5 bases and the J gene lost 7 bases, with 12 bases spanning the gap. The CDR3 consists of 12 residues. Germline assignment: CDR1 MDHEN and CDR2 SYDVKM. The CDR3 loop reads CASSPPGLEQYF. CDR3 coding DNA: TGTGCCAGCAGTCCGCCGGGATTGGAGCAGTACTTC.

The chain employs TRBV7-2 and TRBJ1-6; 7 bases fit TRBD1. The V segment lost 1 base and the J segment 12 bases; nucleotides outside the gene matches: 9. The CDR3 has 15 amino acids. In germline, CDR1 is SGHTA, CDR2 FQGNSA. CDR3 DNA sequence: TGTGCCAGCAGCTTAGGGACAGGAGGAATGGGACCCCTCCACTTT. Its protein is CASSLGTGGMGPLHF.

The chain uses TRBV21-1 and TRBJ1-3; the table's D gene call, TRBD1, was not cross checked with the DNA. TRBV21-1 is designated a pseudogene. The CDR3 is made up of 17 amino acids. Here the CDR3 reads CASSKNGGGGGGNTIYF. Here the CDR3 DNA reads TGTGCCAGCAGCAAAAATGGAGGGGGCGGAGGTGGAAACACCATATATTTT.

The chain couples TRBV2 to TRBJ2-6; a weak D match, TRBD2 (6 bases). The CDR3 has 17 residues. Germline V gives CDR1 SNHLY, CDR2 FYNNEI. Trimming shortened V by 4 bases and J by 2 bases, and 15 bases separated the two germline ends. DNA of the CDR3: TGTGCCAGCAGTGTACTCCTGGAGGGGACTGGGGCCAACGTCCTGACTTTC. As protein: CASSVLLEGTGANVLTF.

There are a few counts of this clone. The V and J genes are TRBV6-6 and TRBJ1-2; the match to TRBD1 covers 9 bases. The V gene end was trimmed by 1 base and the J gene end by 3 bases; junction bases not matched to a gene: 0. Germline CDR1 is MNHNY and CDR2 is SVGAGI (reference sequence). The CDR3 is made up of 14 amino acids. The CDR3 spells CASSYWTGDYGYTF. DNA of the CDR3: TGTGCCAGCAGTTACTGGACAGGGGACTATGGCTACACCTTC.

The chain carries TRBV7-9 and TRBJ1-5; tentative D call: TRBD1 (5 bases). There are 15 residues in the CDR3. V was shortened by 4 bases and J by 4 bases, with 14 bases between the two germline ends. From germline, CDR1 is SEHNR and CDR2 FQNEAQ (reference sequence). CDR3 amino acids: CASSYGQGVNQPQHF. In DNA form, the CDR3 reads TGTGCCAGCAGCTACGGACAAGGGGTGAATCAGCCCCAGCATTTT.

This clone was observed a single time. CDR3 DNA sequence: TGTGCCAGCAGCCTGGCCCTGAATCAGCCCCAGCATTTT. Residues: CASSLALNQPQHF. J is TRBJ1-5 and V is TRBV11-3, with D uncertain. The V gene's germline CDR1 is SGHNT and CDR2 YENEEA. Trimming removed 5 bases at V and 4 bases at J, with 9 bases between. The CDR3 sequence is 13 residues long.

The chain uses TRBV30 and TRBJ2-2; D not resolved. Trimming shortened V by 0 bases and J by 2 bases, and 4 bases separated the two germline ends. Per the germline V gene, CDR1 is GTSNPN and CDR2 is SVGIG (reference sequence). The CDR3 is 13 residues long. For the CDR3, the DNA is TGTGCCTGGAGTGTTACTAACACCGGGGAGCTGTTTTTT. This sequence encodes CAWSVTNTGELFF.

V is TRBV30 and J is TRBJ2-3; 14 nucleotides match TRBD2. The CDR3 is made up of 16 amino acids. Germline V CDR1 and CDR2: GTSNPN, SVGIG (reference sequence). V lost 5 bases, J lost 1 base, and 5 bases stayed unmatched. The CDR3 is CAWRGLAGVGTDTQYF. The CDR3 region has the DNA TGTGCCTGGCGGGGACTAGCGGGGGTGGGCACAGATACGCAGTATTTT.

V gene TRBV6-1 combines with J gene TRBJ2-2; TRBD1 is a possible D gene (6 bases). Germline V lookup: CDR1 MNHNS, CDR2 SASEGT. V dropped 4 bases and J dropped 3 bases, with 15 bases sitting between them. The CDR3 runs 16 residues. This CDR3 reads CASSAEQGPDTGELFF. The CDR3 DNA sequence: TGTGCCAGCAGTGCCGAACAGGGTCCGGACACCGGGGAGCTGTTTTTT.

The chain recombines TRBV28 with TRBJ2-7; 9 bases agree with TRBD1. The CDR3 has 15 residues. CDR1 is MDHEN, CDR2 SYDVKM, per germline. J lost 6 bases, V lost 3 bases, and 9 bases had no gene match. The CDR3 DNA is TGTGCCAGCAGTTTCTTACAGGGGGCAATGGGCGAGCAGTACTTC. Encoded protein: CASSFLQGAMGEQYF.

The DNA for the CDR3 is TGTGCCAGCAGCTTACGGGGTAGTCGTGAAGCTTTCTTT. This codes for CASSLRGSREAFF. This rearrangement joins TRBV7-3 to TRBJ1-1; D is unclear. V was clipped by 2 bases and J by 7 bases, with 11 bases between them. Germline V gene data show CDR1 as SGHTA and CDR2 as FQGTGA. There are 13 residues in the CDR3.

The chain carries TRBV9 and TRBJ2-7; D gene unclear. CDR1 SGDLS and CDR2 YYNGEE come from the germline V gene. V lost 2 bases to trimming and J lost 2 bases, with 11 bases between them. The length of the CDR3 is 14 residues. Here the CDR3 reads CASSVSAQAYEQYF. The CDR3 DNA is TGTGCCAGCAGCGTCAGCGCGCAAGCCTACGAGCAGTACTTC.

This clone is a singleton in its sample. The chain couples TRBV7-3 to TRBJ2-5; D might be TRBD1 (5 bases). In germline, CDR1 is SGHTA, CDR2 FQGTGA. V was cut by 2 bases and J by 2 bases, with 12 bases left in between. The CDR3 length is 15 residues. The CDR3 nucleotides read TGTGCCAGCAGCTTATTCAGGGCGCATCAAGAGACCCAGTACTTC. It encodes CASSLFRAHQETQYF.

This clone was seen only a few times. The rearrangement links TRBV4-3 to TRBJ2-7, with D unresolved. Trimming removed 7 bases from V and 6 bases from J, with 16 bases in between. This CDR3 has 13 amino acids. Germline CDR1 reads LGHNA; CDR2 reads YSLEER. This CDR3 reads CASTQRRLSEQYF. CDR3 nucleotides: TGCGCCAGCACCCAGAGGCGGCTCAGCGAGCAGTACTTC.

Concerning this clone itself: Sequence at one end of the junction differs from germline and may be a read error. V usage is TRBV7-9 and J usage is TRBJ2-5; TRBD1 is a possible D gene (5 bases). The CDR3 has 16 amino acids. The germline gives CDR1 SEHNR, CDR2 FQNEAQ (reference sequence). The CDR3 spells CSSSPRGGAEGETQYF. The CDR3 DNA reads TGTTCCAGCAGCCCTAGGGGTGGGGCAGAAGGGGAGACCCAGTACTTC.

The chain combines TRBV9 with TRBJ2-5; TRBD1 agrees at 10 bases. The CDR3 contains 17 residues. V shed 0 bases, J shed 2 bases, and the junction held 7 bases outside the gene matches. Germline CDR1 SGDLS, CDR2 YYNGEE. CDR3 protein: CASSVAPTGGLQETQYF. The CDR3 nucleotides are TGTGCCAGCAGCGTAGCCCCGACAGGGGGCCTACAAGAGACCCAGTACTTC.

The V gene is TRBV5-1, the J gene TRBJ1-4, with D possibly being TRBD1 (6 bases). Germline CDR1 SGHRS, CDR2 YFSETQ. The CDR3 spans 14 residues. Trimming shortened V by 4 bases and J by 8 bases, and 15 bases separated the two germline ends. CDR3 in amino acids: CASSPGGRWEKLFF. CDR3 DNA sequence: TGCGCCAGCAGCCCGGGGGGGCGTTGGGAAAAACTGTTTTTT. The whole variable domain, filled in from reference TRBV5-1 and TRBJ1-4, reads KAGVTQTPRYLIKTRGQQVTLSCSPISGHRSVSWYQQTPGQGLQFLFEYFSETQRNKGNFPGRFSGRQFSNSRSEMNVSTLELGDSALYLCASSPGGRWEKLFFGSGTQLSVL.

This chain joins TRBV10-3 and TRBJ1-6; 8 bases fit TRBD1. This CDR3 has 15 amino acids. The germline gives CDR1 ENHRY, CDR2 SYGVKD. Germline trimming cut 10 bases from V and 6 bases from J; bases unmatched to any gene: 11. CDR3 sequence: CATGNRDRFNSPLHF. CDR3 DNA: TGTGCCACGGGTAACCGGGACAGGTTTAATTCACCCCTCCACTTT.

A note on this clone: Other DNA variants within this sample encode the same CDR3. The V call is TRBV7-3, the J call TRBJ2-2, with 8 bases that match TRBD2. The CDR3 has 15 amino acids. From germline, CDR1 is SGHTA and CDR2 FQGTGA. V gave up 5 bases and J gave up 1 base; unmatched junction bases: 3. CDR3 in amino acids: CASSRTSGNTGELFF. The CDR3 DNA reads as TGTGCCAGCAGCCGCACTAGCGGGAACACCGGGGAGCTGTTTTTT.

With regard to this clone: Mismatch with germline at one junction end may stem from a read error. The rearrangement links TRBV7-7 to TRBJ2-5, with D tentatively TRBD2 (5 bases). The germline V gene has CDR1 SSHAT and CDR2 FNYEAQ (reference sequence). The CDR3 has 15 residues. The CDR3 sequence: CASSSNPGLQETQYF. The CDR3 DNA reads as TGTGCTAGCAGCTCGAACCCGGGGTTACAAGAGACCCAGTACTTC.

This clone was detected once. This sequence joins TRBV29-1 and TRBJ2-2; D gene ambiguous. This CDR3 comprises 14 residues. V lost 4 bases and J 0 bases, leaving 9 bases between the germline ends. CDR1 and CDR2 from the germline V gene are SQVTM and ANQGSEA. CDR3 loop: CSVVFVSNTGELFF. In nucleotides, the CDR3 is TGCAGCGTTGTTTTTGTATCGAACACCGGGGAGCTGTTTTTT.

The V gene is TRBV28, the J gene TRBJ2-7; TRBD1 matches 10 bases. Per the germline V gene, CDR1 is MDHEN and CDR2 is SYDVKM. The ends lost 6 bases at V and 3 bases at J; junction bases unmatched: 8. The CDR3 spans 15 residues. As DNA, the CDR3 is TGTGCCAGCAGACTGGGACAGGGGAATTACTACGAGCAGTACTTC. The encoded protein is CASRLGQGNYYEQYF.

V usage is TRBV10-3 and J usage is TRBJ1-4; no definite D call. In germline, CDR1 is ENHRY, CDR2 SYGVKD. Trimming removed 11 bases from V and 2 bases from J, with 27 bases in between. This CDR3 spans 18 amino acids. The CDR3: CAFPSTPREGVTNEKLFF. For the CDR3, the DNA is TGTGCCTTTCCATCCACTCCCCGCGAGGGTGTCACTAATGAAAAACTGTTTTTT.